Listed below are T cell receptor beta chains from one sample, sequenced in a study of T cell responses to AZD1222 COVID-19 vaccine. Here immunoSEQ multiplex PCR was the method, and the copy in TCRdb shows in-frame clones only, minus some. This table has more than 100,000 clones, 85% to 95% appearing once. Sequencing used peripheral blood, obtained 28 days after the second AZD1222 dose. The receptor set was obtained from an adult who received the AZD1222 COVID-19 vaccine. Each CDR3 is given without its conserved first and last residue. Each record gives: clone size, V gene, CDR3 protein. Part of the rows lack a size; the others show once, few, many or a class for expanded clones.

-	TRBV5-1	ASSRQPGSYEQY
-	TRBV5-1	ASSLADSTDTQY
-	TRBV27	ASSQTSSSYYEQY
-	TRBV6-5	ASSHRDKWEKLF
-	TRBV11-2	ASSLTGTLTNEKLF
-	TRBV6-4	ASSDQETGKNSPLH
-	TRBV29-1	SVVEAPGYT
-	TRBV11-2	ASRDRPTGELF
-	TRBV4-1	ASSQEPGRSSYNEQF
once	TRBV7-9	ASSLLGRNYGYT
once	TRBV2	ASSVIANNEQF
-	TRBV29-1	SVADYGYT
-	TRBV19	ASTLTGELF
-	TRBV15	ATSGNAAGEETQY
-	TRBV11-3	ASSSHEGQGIGEAF
-	TRBV5-1	ASSLFLGGAKNIQY
-	TRBV27	ASSFSRVLFGTDTQY
-	TRBV11-2	ASSLNGWGTEAF
-	TRBV12-5	ASGLRAGGLRETQY
-	TRBV6-2/TRBV6-3	ASSYGRGGTEAF
-	TRBV7-9	ASSLEGQGNYEQY
-	TRBV6-2/TRBV6-3	ASSYDGTGASPLH
-	TRBV2	ASSSESYEQY
-	TRBV5-1	ASSAEANTGELF
-	TRBV5-8	ASSQYTTGVDQPQH
-	TRBV14	ASRGRGDTEAF
once	TRBV18	ASSPQQDQPQH
-	TRBV6-5	ASRLTGRNTEAF
-	TRBV9	ASSVGTTSYEQY
few	TRBV6-2/TRBV6-3	ASSLLRETQY
-	TRBV7-6	ASSLVDGQGYEQY
-	TRBV11-2	ASSLDSWQY
-	TRBV11-2	ASSFQAKYEQY
-	TRBV3-1/TRBV3-2	ASSVRGTGELF
-	TRBV27	ATAGASGGSRDEQF
-	TRBV7-8	ASSFVPSGSGEKLF
-	TRBV6-1	ASSEVGSGQPQH
-	TRBV29-1	SGGEGYEQY
-	TRBV6-2/TRBV6-3	ASSFKRAVNYGYT
once	TRBV14	ASSQGIRETQY
once	TRBV7-9	ASSLGTGDYGYT
-	TRBV6-4	ASSDPGGGKNEKLF
-	TRBV6-5	ASNMIQGPYEQY
-	TRBV6-2/TRBV6-3	ASSRATSGGQETQY
-	TRBV6-5	AGASRVDSPLH
-	TRBV13	ASSSRGQVYGYT
-	TRBV19	ASSIHGNTIY
-	TRBV10-3	AINSENTGELF
-	TRBV13	ASSRSYEQY
-	TRBV5-4	ASSFPGQGAGGYT
once	TRBV7-2	ASSLEGQGYQPQH
-	TRBV28	ASSPGQGTNYGYT
-	TRBV7-9	ASSLANPLRDTQY
-	TRBV19	ASISTGLNTEAF
-	TRBV30	AWSAEGVGGYT
-	TRBV5-4	ASSSLGSGELF
once	TRBV5-1	ASSLGGSTGLNYGYT
-	TRBV10-3	AIRDAGAEAF
-	TRBV4-3	ASSQDWGGGQPQH
-	TRBV19	ASSTGGDEETQY